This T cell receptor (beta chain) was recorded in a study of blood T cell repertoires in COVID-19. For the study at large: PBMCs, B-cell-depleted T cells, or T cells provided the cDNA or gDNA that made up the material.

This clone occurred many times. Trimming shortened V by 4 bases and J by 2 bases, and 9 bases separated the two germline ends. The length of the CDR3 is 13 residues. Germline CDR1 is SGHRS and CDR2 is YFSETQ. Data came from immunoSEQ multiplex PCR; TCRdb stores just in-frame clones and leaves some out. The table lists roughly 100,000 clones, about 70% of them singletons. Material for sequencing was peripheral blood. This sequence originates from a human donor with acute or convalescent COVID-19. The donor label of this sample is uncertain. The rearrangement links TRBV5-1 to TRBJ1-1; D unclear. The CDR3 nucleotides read TGCGCCAGCAGCGTGACTTTTAACACTGAAGCTTTCTTT. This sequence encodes CASSVTFNTEAFF.